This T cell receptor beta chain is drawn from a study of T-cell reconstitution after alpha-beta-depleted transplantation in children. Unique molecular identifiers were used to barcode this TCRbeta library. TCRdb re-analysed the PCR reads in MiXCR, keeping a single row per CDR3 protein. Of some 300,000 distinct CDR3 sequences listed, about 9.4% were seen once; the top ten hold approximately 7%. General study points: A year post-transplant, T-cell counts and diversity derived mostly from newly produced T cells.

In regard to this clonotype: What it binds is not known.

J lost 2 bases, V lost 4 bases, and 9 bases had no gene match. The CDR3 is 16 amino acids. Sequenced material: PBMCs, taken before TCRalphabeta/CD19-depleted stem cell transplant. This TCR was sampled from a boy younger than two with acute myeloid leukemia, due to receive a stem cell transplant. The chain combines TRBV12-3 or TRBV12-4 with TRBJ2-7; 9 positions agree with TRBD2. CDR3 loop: CASSSAGGGRAYEQYF. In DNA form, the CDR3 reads TGTGCCAGCAGTTCGGCCGGGGGCGGGAGGGCCTACGAGCAGTACTTC.